This T cell receptor beta chain was recorded in a study of blood T cell repertoires in COVID-19. Study at large: The origin of the acute and convalescent COVID-19 samples was the United States, Italy and Spain. PBMCs, B-cell-depleted T cells, or T cells were the source of the cDNA or gDNA that made up the material.

Authors' processing steps: It was from reference gene primer amplification that nucleated cell counts were estimated. TCRdb's table, derived via immunoSEQ multiplex PCR, lists solely in-frame clones and lacks some. Clone size and V and J calls were adopted from that table, with D and trimming inferred from the DNA. The table shows tens of thousands of clones, with roughly four fifths occurring only once. The J segment lost 3 bases and the V segment lost 6 bases, leaving 6 bases of the junction unmatched. The CDR3 spans 15 residues. Germline assignment: CDR1 MNHEY and CDR2 SVGAGI. The sample consisted of peripheral blood. V gene TRBV6-5 combines with J gene TRBJ1-5; 9 bases agree with TRBD1. This clonotype was obtained from a woman aged 65 to 85 with acute or convalescent COVID-19. The CDR3 loop is CASRVDRGYNQPQHF. The CDR3 bases are TGTGCCAGCAGAGTGGACAGGGGTTACAATCAGCCCCAGCATTTT.